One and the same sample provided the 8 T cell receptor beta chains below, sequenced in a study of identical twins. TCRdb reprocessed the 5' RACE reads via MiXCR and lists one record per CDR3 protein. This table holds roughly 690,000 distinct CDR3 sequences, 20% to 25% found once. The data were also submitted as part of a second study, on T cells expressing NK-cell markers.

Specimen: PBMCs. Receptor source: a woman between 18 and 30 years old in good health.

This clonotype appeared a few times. This chain's CDR3 is CASSQEQAGARNEQFF. Written as DNA, the CDR3 is TGCGCCAGCAGCCAAGAACAGGCGGGCGCTAGGAATGAGCAGTTCTTC. The rearrangement joins TRBV4-3 to TRBJ2-1, with D possibly being TRBD1 or TRBD2 (5 bases each). The V gene's germline CDR1 is LGHNA and CDR2 YSLEER. The germline V and J ends were trimmed by 0 bases and 7 bases, with 16 bases remaining between them. The CDR3 contains 16 residues.

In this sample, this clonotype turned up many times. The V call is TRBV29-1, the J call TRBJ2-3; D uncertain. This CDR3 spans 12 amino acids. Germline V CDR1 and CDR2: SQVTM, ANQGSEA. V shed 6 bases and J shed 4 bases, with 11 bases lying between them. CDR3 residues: CSVKQLPDTQYF. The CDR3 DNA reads TGCAGCGTGAAACAGCTACCAGATACGCAGTATTTT.

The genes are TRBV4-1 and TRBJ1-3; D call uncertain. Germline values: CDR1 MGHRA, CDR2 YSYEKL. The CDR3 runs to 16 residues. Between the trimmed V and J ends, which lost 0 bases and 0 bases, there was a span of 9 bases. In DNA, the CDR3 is TGCGCCAGCAGCCAAGATTCGCGGGTCTCTGGAAACACCATATATTTT. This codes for CASSQDSRVSGNTIYF.

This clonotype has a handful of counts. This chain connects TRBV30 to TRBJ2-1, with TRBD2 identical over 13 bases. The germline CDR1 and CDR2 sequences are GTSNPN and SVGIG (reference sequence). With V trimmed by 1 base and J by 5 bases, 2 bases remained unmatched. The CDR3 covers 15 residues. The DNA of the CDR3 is TGTGCCTGGAGTGGACTAGCGGGAGGAGACAATGAGCAGTTCTTC. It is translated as CAWSGLAGGDNEQFF. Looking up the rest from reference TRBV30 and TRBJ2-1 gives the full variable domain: SQTIHQWPATLVQPVGSPLSLECTVEGTSNPNLYWYRQAAGRGLQLLFYSVGIGQISSEVPQNLSASRPQDRQFILSSKKLLLSDSGFYLCAWSGLAGGDNEQFFGPGTRLTVL.

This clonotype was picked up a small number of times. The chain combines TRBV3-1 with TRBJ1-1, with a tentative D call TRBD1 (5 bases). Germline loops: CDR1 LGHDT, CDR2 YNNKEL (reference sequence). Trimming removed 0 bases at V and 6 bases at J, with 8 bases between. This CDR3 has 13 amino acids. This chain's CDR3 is CASSQDRAAEAFF. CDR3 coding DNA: TGTGCCAGCAGCCAAGACAGGGCGGCTGAAGCTTTCTTT.

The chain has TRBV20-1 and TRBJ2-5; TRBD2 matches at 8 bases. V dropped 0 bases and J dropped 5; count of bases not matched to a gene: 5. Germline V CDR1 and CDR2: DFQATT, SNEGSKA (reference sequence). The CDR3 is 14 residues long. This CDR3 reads CSAREGGRFETQYF. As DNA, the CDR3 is TGCAGTGCTAGAGAGGGCGGGAGGTTTGAGACCCAGTACTTC.

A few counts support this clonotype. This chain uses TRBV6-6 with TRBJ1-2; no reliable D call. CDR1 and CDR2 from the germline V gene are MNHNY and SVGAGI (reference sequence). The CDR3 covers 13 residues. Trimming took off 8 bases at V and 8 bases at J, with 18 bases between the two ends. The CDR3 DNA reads TGTGCCAGCCGCCGAGAGGGAGTGAGCGGCTACACCTTC. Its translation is CASRREGVSGYTF.

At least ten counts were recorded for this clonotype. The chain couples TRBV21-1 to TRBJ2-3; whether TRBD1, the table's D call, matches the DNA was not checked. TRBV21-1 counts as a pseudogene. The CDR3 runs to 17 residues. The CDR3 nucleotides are TGTGCCAGCAGCAAAGCGGGGACAATCCAAAACACAGATACGCAGTATTTT. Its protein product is CASSKAGTIQNTDTQYF.